The clone carrying this T cell receptor beta chain has only a few counts. Its antigen is unidentified. It was with a sample-barcoded 5' primer and a J-beta primer mix that a second PCR of roughly 7 to 12 cycles was run. TCRdb used MiXCR to reprocess the 5' RACE reads, holding one entry per CDR3 protein. The sample has about 1,500,000 distinct CDR3 sequences, 35% to 45% seen once. Germline lookup yields CDR1 LNHNV and CDR2 YYDKDF (reference sequence). V was pared by 7 bases and J by 0 bases, with 8 bases between. The length of the CDR3 is 13 residues. This entry comes from a study of blood T cells in healthy people across ages. PBMCs were isolated at a quantity of at least 6 million per sample. Broader study findings: Naive T cell percentage showed a strong correlation with TCR beta diversity.

The source is a young woman in good health. J is TRBJ2-3 and V is TRBV15; D may match TRBD1 or TRBD2 (6 bases each). Source material: blood. The CDR3 is CATKGGSTDTQYF. CDR3 DNA: TGTGCCACCAAGGGGGGCAGCACAGATACGCAGTATTTT. The variable domain in full, with the rest retrieved from reference TRBV15 and TRBJ2-3, is DAMVIQNPRYQVTQFGKPVTLSCSQTLNHNVMYWYQQKSSQAPKLLFHYYDKDFNNEADTPDNFQSRRPNTSFCFLDIRSPGLGDTAMYLCATKGGSTDTQYFGPGTRLTVL.